This T cell receptor beta chain appears in the sequencing data of a study of blood T cell repertoires in COVID-19 (TCRdb year 2020). Notes on the research overall: Samples from collaborators originated in the United States, Italy and Spain and spanned both the acute and convalescent phases of COVID-19. The prospective study material was composed of cDNA or gDNA derived from T cells, B-cell-depleted T cells, or PBMCs. Subjects who had been exposed to COVID-19, were actively infected with it, or had recovered from it provided the deeply sampled blood TCRbeta repertoires that made up the dataset. A freely available public database, intended as a resource for researchers studying the immune response to SARS-CoV-2, is where the repertoires were released. The samples were drawn from the first 160 participants of the ongoing ImmuneRACE study and from 950 to 1,500 subjects provided by 6 global collaborators. The sample metadata nearly always contained a de-identified subject ID, COVID-19 status, age in years and sex. Where HLA class I and class II types were available, the types were taken from metadata supplied by the sample provider, not from assay-based typing.

What the work shows at the level of the full study, not this receptor alone: The quantity of clinical and demographic metadata differed by source and by participant and was supplied without curation.

This clone is a singleton in its sample. Its target antigen remains unknown. Within one base of it there is no much larger clone, and no base qualities were kept. Collaborating institutions collected whole blood in K2EDTA tubes following their own protocols. For TCRbeta analysis, collaborators shipped samples in one of three forms: frozen whole blood, isolated PBMCs, or DNA extracted from either of those sample types. Spanning cysteine to valine, the CDR3 consists of 14 amino acids. Just the 42-base CDR3 DNA is kept, in frame starting at base 1. Based on the germline V gene, the CDR1 and CDR2 sequences are SNHLY and FYNNEI. After removal of 8 bases from V and 2 bases from J, the junction retains 7 bases not matched to a gene. The immunoSEQ Assay, a bias-controlled multiplex PCR, was used to amplify TCRbeta CDR3 regions from genomic DNA. The authors' analysis ran thus. Nucleated cell counts per sample were estimated from amplification of reference gene primers within the assay. Sequence reads were collapsed and filtered to measure the absolute abundance of every unique TCRbeta CDR3 rearrangement. Productive Simpson clonality was computed per sample as the square root of Simpson's diversity index over productive rearrangements. The table was pulled from immuneACCESS by TCRdb, which kept in-frame rearrangements only. Such tables lose some clones; where checked, under half of the loss comes from unresolved V genes, and the rest has no known cause. V and J calls and clone size are given by that table; D and trimming were obtained from the DNA. The sample table lists 120,000 or so clones, 65% to 85% of them with a count of one. The top ten hold about 4.2% of the sample.

This sequence originates from a woman aged 70-85 years with acute or convalescent COVID-19. The rearrangement combines TRBV2 with TRBJ2-7; 9 central nucleotides agree with TRBD1. Sample: peripheral blood. The sequenced DNA is TGTGCCAGCGCACCCGGGACAGGGCCCTACGAGCAGTACGTC. It translates to CASAPGTGPYEQYV.